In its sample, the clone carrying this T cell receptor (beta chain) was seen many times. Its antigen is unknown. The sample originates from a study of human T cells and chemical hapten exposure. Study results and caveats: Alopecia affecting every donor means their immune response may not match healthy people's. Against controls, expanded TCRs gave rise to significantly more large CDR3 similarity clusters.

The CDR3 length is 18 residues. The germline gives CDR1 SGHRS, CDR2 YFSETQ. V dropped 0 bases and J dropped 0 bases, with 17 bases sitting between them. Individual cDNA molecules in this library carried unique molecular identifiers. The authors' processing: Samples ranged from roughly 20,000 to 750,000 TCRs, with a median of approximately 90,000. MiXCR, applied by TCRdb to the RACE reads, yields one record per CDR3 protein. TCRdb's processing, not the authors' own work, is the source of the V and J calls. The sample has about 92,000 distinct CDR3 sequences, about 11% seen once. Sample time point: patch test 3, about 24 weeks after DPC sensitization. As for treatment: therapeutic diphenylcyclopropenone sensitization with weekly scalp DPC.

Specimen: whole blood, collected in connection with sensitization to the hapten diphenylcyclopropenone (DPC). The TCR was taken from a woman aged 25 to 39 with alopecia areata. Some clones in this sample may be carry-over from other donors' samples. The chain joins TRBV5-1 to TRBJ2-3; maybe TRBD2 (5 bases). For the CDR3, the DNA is TGCGCCAGCAGCTTGGCCGGGGTTGGCGGAACTAGCACAGATACGCAGTATTTT. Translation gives CASSLAGVGGTSTDTQYF.